This T cell receptor beta chain appears in the sequencing data of a study of CD8+ T cells in alopecia areata. Trimming took off 8 bases at V and 1 base at J, with 10 bases between the two ends. Germline values: CDR1 MNHNY, CDR2 SVGAGI (reference sequence). This CDR3 spans 13 amino acids. RNA was extracted and reverse transcribed into cDNA as the sequencing template. Generated by immunoSEQ multiplex PCR, the TCRdb table keeps only in-frame clones and is missing some. The sample lists under 150,000 clones; roughly 56% were seen once. As for treatment: oral pan-JAK inhibitor, 5-10 mg twice daily. The source material was CD4+ T cells sorted from blood, sampled at week 24, from a patient treated with tofacitinib. This TCR was recovered from a human donor with alopecia areata. The chain combines TRBV6-6 with TRBJ2-3; D not certain. The CDR3 here is CASRREGTDTQYF. CDR3 DNA: TGTGCCAGCCGTCGAGAAGGCACAGATACGCAGTATTTT.